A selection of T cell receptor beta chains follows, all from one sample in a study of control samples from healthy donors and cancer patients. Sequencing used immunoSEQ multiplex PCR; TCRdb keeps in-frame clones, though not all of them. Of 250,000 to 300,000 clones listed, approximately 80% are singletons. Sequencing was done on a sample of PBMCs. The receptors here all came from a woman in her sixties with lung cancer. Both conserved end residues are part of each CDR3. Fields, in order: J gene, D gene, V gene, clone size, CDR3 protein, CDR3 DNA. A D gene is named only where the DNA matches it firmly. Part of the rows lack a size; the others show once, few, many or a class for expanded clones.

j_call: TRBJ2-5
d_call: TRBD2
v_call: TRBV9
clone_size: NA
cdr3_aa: CASSGLGLGQETQYF
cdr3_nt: TGTGCCAGCAGCGGTCTAGGACTAGGCCAAGAGACCCAGTACTTC

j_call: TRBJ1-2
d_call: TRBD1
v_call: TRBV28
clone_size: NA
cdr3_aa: CASSTPGTALASYGYTF
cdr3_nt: TGTGCCAGCAGTACCCCCGGGACAGCCCTAGCAAGCTATGGCTACACCTTC

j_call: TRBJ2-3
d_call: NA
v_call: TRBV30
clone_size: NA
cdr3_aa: CAWIWQGTTDTQYF
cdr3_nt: TGTGCCTGGATATGGCAGGGAACCACAGATACGCAGTATTTT

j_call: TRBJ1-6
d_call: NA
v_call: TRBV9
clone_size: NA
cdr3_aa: CASSPGGGRINSPLHF
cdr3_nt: TGTGCCAGCAGCCCCGGGGGGGGCAGGATTAATTCACCCCTCCACTTT

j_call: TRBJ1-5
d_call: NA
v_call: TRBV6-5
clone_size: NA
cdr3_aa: CASTQGSNQPQHF
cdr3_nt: TGTGCCAGCACCCAGGGCAGCAATCAGCCCCAGCATTTT

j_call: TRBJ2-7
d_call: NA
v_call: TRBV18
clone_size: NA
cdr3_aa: CASSPQTGTYEQYF
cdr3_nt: TGTGCCAGCTCACCTCAAACAGGAACCTACGAGCAGTACTTC

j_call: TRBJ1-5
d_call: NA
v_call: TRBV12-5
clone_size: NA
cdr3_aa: CASRADSNQPQHF
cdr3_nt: TGTGCTAGTAGGGCAGATAGCAATCAGCCCCAGCATTTT

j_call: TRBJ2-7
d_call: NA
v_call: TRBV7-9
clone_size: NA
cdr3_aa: CASSSARDRPYEQYF
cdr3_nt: TGTGCCAGCAGCTCCGCAAGAGACAGACCCTACGAGCAGTACTTC

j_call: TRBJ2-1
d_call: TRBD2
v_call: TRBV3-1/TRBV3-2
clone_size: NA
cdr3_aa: CASSQAQAGYNNEQFF
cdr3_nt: TGTGCCAGCAGCCAAGCGCAAGCGGGGTACAACAATGAGCAGTTCTTC

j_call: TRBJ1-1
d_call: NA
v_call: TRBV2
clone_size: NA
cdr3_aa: CASRASRETYTEAFF
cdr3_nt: TGTGCCAGCAGAGCCAGCAGGGAAACTTACACTGAAGCTTTCTTT

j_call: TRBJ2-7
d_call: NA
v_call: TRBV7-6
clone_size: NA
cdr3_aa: CASSWYRGRGDEQYF
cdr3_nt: TGTGCCAGCAGCTGGTACAGGGGACGGGGGGACGAGCAGTACTTC

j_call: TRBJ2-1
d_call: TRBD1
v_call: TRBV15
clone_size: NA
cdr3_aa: CATSRDQTGRSYNEQFF
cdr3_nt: TGTGCCACCAGCAGAGATCAGACAGGGAGATCCTACAATGAGCAGTTCTTC

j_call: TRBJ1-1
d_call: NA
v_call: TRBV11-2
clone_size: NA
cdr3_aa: CASRLAGQLNTEAFF
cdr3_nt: TGTGCCAGCAGGTTAGCGGGGCAGTTGAACACTGAAGCTTTCTTT

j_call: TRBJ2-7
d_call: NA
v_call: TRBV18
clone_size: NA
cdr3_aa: CASSPSGSYEQYF
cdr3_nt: TGTGCCAGCTCACCTTCAGGGTCCTACGAGCAGTACTTC

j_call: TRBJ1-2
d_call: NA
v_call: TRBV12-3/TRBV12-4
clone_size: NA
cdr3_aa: CASSLGGISGYTF
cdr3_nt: TGTGCCAGCAGTTTAGGGGGGATATCTGGCTACACCTTC

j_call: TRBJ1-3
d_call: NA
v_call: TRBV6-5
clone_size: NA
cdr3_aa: CATRTASGNTIYF
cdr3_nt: TGTGCCACCCGGACGGCCTCTGGAAACACCATATATTTT

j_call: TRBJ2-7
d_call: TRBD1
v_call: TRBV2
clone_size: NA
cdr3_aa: CASSEQGARYEQYF
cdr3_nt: TGTGCCAGCAGTGAGCAGGGGGCGCGGTACGAGCAGTACTTC

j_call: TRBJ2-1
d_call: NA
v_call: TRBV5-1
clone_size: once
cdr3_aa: CASNGRLGPGLGDEQFF
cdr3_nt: TGCGCCAGCAACGGACGGTTGGGGCCGGGCCTAGGCGATGAGCAGTTCTTC

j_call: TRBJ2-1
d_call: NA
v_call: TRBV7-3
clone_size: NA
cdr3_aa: CASSLLPTPYNEQFF
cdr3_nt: TGTGCCAGCAGCTTACTCCCCACCCCCTACAATGAGCAGTTCTTC

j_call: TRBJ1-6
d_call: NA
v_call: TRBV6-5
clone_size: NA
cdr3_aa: CASSRRRLEVSPLHF
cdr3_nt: TGTGCCAGCAGTCGACGGCGCCTAGAAGTCTCACCCCTCCACTTT

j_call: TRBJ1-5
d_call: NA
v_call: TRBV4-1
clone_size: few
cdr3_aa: CASSPTGYSNQPQHF
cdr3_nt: TGCGCCAGCAGCCCCACAGGGTATAGCAATCAGCCCCAGCATTTT

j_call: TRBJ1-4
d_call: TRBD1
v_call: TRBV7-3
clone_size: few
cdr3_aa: CASSSGRGPNEKLFF
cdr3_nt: TGTGCCAGCAGCTCAGGCAGGGGGCCTAATGAAAAACTGTTTTTT

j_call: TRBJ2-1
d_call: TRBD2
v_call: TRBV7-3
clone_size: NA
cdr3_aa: CASSPTSGYNEQFF
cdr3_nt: TGTGCCAGCAGCCCAACTAGCGGGTACAATGAGCAGTTCTTC

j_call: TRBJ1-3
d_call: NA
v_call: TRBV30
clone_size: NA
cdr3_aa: CAWSLSGLGSIYF
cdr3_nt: TGTGCCTGGAGCCTATCCGGTTTGGGCTCCATATATTTT

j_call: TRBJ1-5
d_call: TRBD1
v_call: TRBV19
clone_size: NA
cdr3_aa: CASSPGPGQPAGNQPQHF
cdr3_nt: TGTGCCAGTAGCCCCGGCCCGGGACAGCCCGCGGGCAATCAGCCCCAGCATTTT

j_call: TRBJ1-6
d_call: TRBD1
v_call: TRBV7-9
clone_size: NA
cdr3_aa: CASSFWTGGSYNSPLHF
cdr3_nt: TGTGCCAGCAGCTTTTGGACAGGGGGCTCCTATAATTCACCCCTCCACTTT

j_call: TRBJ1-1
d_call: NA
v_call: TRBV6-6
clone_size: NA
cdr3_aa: CASDPGTTNTEAFF
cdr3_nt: TGTGCCAGCGATCCCGGGACCACGAACACTGAAGCTTTCTTT

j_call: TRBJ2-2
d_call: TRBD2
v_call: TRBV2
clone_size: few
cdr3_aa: CASSEQRGGNTGELFF
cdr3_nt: TGTGCCAGCAGTGAGCAGCGGGGGGGGAACACCGGGGAGCTGTTTTTT

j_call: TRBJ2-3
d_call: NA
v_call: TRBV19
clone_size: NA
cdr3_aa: CASSYPQSHTQYF
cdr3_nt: TGTGCCAGTAGTTACCCCCAGAGCCATACGCAGTATTTT